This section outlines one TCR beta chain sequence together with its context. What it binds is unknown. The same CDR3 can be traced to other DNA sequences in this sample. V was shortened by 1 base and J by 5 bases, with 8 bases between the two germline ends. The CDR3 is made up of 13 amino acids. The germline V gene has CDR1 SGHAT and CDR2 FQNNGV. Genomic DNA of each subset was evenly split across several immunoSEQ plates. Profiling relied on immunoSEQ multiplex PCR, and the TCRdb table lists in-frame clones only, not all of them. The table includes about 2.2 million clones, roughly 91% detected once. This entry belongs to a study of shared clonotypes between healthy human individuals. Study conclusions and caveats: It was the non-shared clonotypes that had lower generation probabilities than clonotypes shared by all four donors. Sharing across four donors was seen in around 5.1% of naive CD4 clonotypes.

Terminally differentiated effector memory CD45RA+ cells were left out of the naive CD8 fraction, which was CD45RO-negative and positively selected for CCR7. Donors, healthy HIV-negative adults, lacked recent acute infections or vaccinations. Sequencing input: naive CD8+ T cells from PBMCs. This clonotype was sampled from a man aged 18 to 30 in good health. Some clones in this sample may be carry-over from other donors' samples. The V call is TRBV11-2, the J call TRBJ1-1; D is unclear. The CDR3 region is CASSLVRGTEAFF. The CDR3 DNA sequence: TGTGCCAGCAGCTTAGTACGCGGAACTGAAGCTTTCTTT. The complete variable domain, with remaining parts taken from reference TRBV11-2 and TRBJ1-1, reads EAGVAQSPRYKIIEKRQSVAFWCNPISGHATLYWYQQILGQGPKLLIQFQNNGVVDDSQLPKDRFSAERLKGVDSTLKIQPAKLEDSAVYLCASSLVRGTEAFFGQGTRLTVV.